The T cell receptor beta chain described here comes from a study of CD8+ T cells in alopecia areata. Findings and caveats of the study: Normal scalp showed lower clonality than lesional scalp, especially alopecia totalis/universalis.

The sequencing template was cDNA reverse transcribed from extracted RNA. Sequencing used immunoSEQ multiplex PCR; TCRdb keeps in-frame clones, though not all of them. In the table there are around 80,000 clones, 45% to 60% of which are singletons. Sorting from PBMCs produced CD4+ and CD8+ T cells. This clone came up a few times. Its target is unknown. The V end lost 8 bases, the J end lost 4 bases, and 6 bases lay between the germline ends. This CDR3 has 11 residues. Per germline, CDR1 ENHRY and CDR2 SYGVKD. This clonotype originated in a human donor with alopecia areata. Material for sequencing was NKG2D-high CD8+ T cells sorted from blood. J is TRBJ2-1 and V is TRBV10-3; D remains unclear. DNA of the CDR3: TGTGCCATCGCAGGATACAATGAGCAGTTCTTC. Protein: CAIAGYNEQFF.